Shown below are 21 T cell receptor beta chains from a single sample sequenced in a study of blood T cell repertoires in COVID-19. This table comes from immunoSEQ multiplex PCR, and its TCRdb copy is limited to in-frame clones, with some not included. The sample consists of about 120,000 clones, roughly 85% of them appearing once. Sequencing input: peripheral blood. The receptors were sampled from a woman older than 75 with acute or convalescent COVID-19.

The chain recombines TRBV18 with TRBJ1-2; 7 bases map to TRBD1. Trimming took 5 bases from V and 1 from J; bases not matched to a gene: 4. This CDR3 spans 14 amino acids. Germline loops: CDR1 KGHSH, CDR2 LQKENI. CDR3 in amino acids: CASSSRDSNYGYTF. DNA for the CDR3: TGTGCCAGCTCATCGAGGGACAGTAACTATGGCTACACCTTC.

This clone was picked up a small number of times. The same CDR3 is also encoded by other DNA sequences in this sample. The genes are TRBV19 and TRBJ1-6, with no clear D. The CDR3 is made up of 14 amino acids. Trimming removed 2 bases from V and 8 bases from J, with 10 bases in between. Germline assignment: CDR1 LNHDA and CDR2 SQIVND (reference sequence). This CDR3 is CASSITGEDSPLHF. The CDR3 nucleotides are TGTGCCAGTAGTATAACCGGCGAGGATTCACCCCTCCACTTT. The full variable domain, completed using reference TRBV19 and TRBJ1-6, is DGGITQSPKYLFRKEGQNVTLSCEQNLNHDAMYWYRQDPGQGLRLIYYSQIVNDFQKGDIAEGYSVSREKKESFPLTVTSAQKNPTAFYLCASSITGEDSPLHFGNGTRLTVT.

The chain employs TRBV2 and TRBJ1-2, with D unclear. The CDR3 is 12 amino acids. Trimming took off 6 bases at V and 4 bases at J, with 9 bases between the two ends. Germline V gene sequence: CDR1 SNHLY, CDR2 FYNNEI. The CDR3 sequence: CASRYSTYGYTF. CDR3 coding DNA: TGTGCCAGCAGATACAGCACCTATGGCTACACCTTC.

The chain couples TRBV9 to TRBJ1-4; weak D call: TRBD1 (5 bases). V was shortened by 1 base and J by 8 bases, with 27 bases between the two germline ends. Germline lookup yields CDR1 SGDLS and CDR2 YYNGEE. The CDR3 is 19 residues long. CDR3 loop: CASSVSAGGGIMRSEKLFF. The CDR3 DNA is TGTGCCAGCAGCGTATCCGCCGGTGGGGGGATAATGCGTTCCGAAAAACTGTTTTTT.

The chain links TRBV11-2 to TRBJ2-5; 8 bases agree with TRBD2. Trimming took 5 bases from V and 4 from J; bases not matched to a gene: 12. The CDR3 covers 16 residues. Germline CDR1 reads SGHAT; CDR2 reads FQNNGV. The CDR3 loop is CASSNAATSVLETQYF. In DNA, the CDR3 is TGTGCCAGCAGCAACGCTGCGACTAGCGTACTAGAGACCCAGTACTTC.

The chain combines TRBV6-5 with TRBJ2-7; 7 nucleotides agree with TRBD1. Germline lookup yields CDR1 MNHEY and CDR2 SVGAGI. The CDR3 extends over 13 amino acids. V was clipped by 6 bases and J by 0 bases; unmatched bases: 2. CDR3 in DNA: TGTGCCAGCAGGAGGGACAGCTCCTACGAGCAGTACGTC. Protein: CASRRDSSYEQYV.

The genes are TRBV28 and TRBJ2-5; 10 nucleotides agree with TRBD2. Germline loops: CDR1 MDHEN, CDR2 SYDVKM. J lost 3 bases, V lost 3 bases, and 10 bases had no gene match. This CDR3 is built from 17 residues. CDR3 in amino acids: CASSFGSTSGSEETQYF. DNA for the CDR3: TGTGCCAGCAGTTTCGGCTCGACTAGCGGGTCGGAAGAGACCCAGTACTTC.

The CDR3 sequence: CASSETGGDTIYF. CDR3 nucleotide sequence: TGTGCCAGCAGCGAAACAGGAGGGGACACCATATATTTT. The chain has TRBV9 and TRBJ1-3; a weak D match, TRBD1 (5 bases). CDR3 size: 13 residues. The V gene's germline CDR1 is SGDLS and CDR2 YYNGEE. V lost 3 bases and J lost 8, with 12 bases in between.

This clone was seen once. The chain combines TRBV9 with TRBJ1-6, with D hard to call. The V gene's germline CDR1 is SGDLS and CDR2 YYNGEE. This CDR3 spans 14 amino acids. The ends were cut back, 5 bases at V and 6 bases at J, with 12 bases in the middle. Written as DNA, the CDR3 is TGTGCCAGCAGTGTCACAGATACTAATTCACCCCTCCACTTT. As protein: CASSVTDTNSPLHF.

V and J are TRBV7-8 and TRBJ1-1, with a possible D match to TRBD1 (6 bases). Germline V CDR1 and CDR2: SGHVS, FQNEAQ. The V end lost 7 bases, the J end lost 2 bases, and 20 bases lay between the germline ends. The CDR3 is 16 amino acids. The CDR3 protein is CASTIGRNRANTEAFF. CDR3 sequence (DNA): TGTGCCAGCACCATAGGCCGGAACAGGGCTAACACTGAAGCTTTCTTT.

The rearrangement uses TRBV28 and TRBJ2-5; weak D call: TRBD2 (6 bases). The ends were cut back, 5 bases at V and 1 base at J, with 14 bases in the middle. The CDR3 length is 15 residues. Germline V gene lookup returns CDR1 MDHEN and CDR2 SYDVKM. This chain's CDR3 is CASSPTPSVQETQYF. The DNA of the CDR3 is TGTGCCAGCAGTCCAACCCCTAGCGTCCAAGAGACCCAGTACTTC.

The chain couples TRBV4-2 to TRBJ1-6; D may be TRBD1 (6 bases). The CDR3 loop spans 17 amino acids. V was shortened by 3 bases and J by 6 bases, with 18 bases between the two germline ends. From germline, CDR1 is LGHNA and CDR2 YNFKEQ. The CDR3 DNA is TGTGCCAGCAGCCACCACCCCGAACAGGGTATTAATTCACCCCTCCACTTT. Its translation: CASSHHPEQGINSPLHF.

The chain recombines TRBV2 with TRBJ1-4, with D possibly being TRBD1 (5 bases). Trimming shortened V by 1 base and J by 3 bases, and 9 bases separated the two germline ends. The germline V gene encodes CDR1 SNHLY and CDR2 FYNNEI. The CDR3 covers 15 residues. CDR3 sequence reads: CASSEETTANEKLFF. The CDR3 nucleotides are TGTGCCAGCAGTGAAGAGACGACAGCTAATGAAAAACTGTTTTTT. The full variable domain, its missing parts supplied by reference TRBV2 and TRBJ1-4, is EPEVTQTPSHQVTQMGQEVILRCVPISNHLYFYWYRQILGQKVEFLVSFYNNEISEKSEIFDDQFSVERPDGSNFTLKIRSTKLEDSAMYFCASSEETTANEKLFFGSGTQLSVL.

The genes are TRBV7-9 and TRBJ2-7; 8 bases match TRBD1. CDR3 length: 15 amino acids. The V and J ends lost 4 bases and 3 bases, in that order; junction bases with no gene match: 8. Germline V CDR1 and CDR2: SEHNR, FQNEAQ (reference sequence). CDR3 in amino acids: CASSYSRDRIYEQYF. DNA of the CDR3: TGTGCCAGCAGCTACTCCCGGGACAGGATCTACGAGCAGTACTTC.

This sequence joins TRBV4-2 and TRBJ1-2; maybe TRBD1 (5 bases). From germline, CDR1 is LGHNA and CDR2 YNFKEQ. V gave up 1 base and J gave up 4 bases, with 16 bases separating them. The CDR3 covers 16 residues. The CDR3 DNA reads TGTGCCAGCAGCCAAGCGTGGCAGGGCGAGGTCTATGGCTACACCTTC. Its translation: CASSQAWQGEVYGYTF.

The gene calls are TRBV7-2 and TRBJ1-5; 7 bases match TRBD1. Per germline, CDR1 SGHTA and CDR2 FQGNSA. This CDR3 has 14 amino acids. Germline trimming cut 6 bases from V and 5 bases from J; bases unmatched to any gene: 7. CDR3 in amino acids: CASRPTGIDQPQHF. CDR3 DNA sequence: TGTGCCAGCAGACCGACAGGGATTGATCAGCCCCAGCATTTT.

CDR3: CASSYLRGGFNSPLHF. Written as DNA, the CDR3 is TGTGCCAGCAGCTACCTCCGGGGGGGGTTTAATTCACCCCTCCACTTT. The chain joins TRBV11-2 to TRBJ1-6; the D gene is possibly TRBD1 (5 bases). This CDR3 is 16 amino acids long. Trimming cost V 4 bases and J 6 bases, with 16 bases left between them. Germline-derived CDR1 and CDR2 are SGHAT and FQNNGV.

V usage is TRBV29-1 and J usage is TRBJ1-2; 10 bases align to TRBD1. V dropped 6 bases and J dropped 8; count of bases not matched to a gene: 9. Germline V gene data show CDR1 as SQVTM and CDR2 as ANQGSEA. The CDR3 spans 13 residues. This chain's CDR3 is CSVLGQGGWGYTF. The CDR3 DNA reads TGCAGCGTGTTAGGACAGGGGGGATGGGGCTACACCTTC. The variable domain in full, with the rest retrieved from reference TRBV29-1 and TRBJ1-2, is SAVISQKPSRDICQRGTSLTIQCQVDSQVTMMFWYRQQPGQSLTLIATANQGSEATYESGFVIDKFPISRPNLTFSTLTVSNMSPEDSSIYLCSVLGQGGWGYTFGSGTRLTVV.

J is TRBJ2-2 and V is TRBV6-5, with TRBD2 as a possible D gene (5 bases). This CDR3 has 15 amino acids. Trimming shortened V by 4 bases and J by 4 bases, and 13 bases separated the two germline ends. In germline, CDR1 is MNHEY, CDR2 SVGAGI. The CDR3 is CASSWTSRGTGELFF. CDR3 sequence (DNA): TGTGCCAGCAGTTGGACGTCCCGGGGCACCGGGGAGCTGTTTTTT.

The chain joins TRBV9 to TRBJ2-5; D is perhaps TRBD2 (5 bases). V was pared by 5 bases and J by 1 base, with 9 bases between. This CDR3 is built from 13 residues. CDR1 is SGDLS, CDR2 YYNGEE, per germline. The CDR3 spells CASSYSVQETQYF. CDR3 DNA: TGTGCCAGCAGTTATAGCGTCCAAGAGACCCAGTACTTC.

This clone showed up just once. V usage is TRBV27 and J usage is TRBJ1-6, with TRBD1 identical over 7 bases. Germline V CDR1 and CDR2: MNHEY, SMNVEV (reference sequence). The trim removed 6 bases at V and 11 bases at J, leaving 10 bases unmatched. The CDR3 contains 14 residues. CDR3 DNA: TGTGCCAGCAGACTTCGTGACAGGGTGGCACCCCTCCACTTT. Encoded protein: CASRLRDRVAPLHF.